Listed below are T cell receptor beta chains from one sample, sequenced in a study of blood T cell repertoires in COVID-19. Measured with immunoSEQ multiplex PCR; TCRdb has only the in-frame clones, and not every one. The sample includes 110,000 or so clones, approximately 85% seen only once; the top ten take roughly 5%. Sequencing input: peripheral blood. The receptor source for this set is a woman aged 55-69 years with COVID-19, enrolled during active disease. Each CDR3 is given with its conserved first and last residue. D genes are given only for firm matches. Clone size is shown for a subset of rows, as once, few, many or a class of expanded clone.

DNA: TGTGCCAGCGAACCAGGTTTCGATCAGCCCCAGCATTTT; CDR3: CASEPGFDQPQHF; J: TRBJ1-5; D: -; size: -; V: TRBV19
DNA: TGTGCCAGCAGTGCCTCAGTGGGGCGACTCGATTATAATTCACCCCTCCACTTT; CDR3: CASSASVGRLDYNSPLHF; J: TRBJ1-6; D: -; size: -; V: TRBV2
DNA: TGTGCCAGCGGTAGGGGGCTCGGATTCTACGAGCAGTACTTC; CDR3: CASGRGLGFYEQYF; J: TRBJ2-7; D: TRBD1; size: -; V: TRBV6-5
DNA: TGTGCCACCAGCAGAGATCGGGGTCCCGAAGAGACCCAGTACTTC; CDR3: CATSRDRGPEETQYF; J: TRBJ2-5; D: -; size: -; V: TRBV15
DNA: TGTGCCAGCAGTGAAGGGCGGTCACATTCGACAGGGTCGGACAATGAGCAGTTCTTC; CDR3: CASSEGRSHSTGSDNEQFF; J: TRBJ2-1; D: TRBD1; size: -; V: TRBV2
DNA: TGTGCCAGCAGCTTAGCTCTGGGACAGGGCAAAAACACCATATATTTT; CDR3: CASSLALGQGKNTIYF; J: TRBJ1-3; D: TRBD1; size: -; V: TRBV7-9
DNA: TGCAGTGCTAGTAGGGACACTGGCAGTAATTCACCCCTCCACTTT; CDR3: CSASRDTGSNSPLHF; J: TRBJ1-6; D: -; size: -; V: TRBV20-1
DNA: TGCAGTGCTAGAGTGCGGGTGGAGCAGTACTTC; CDR3: CSARVRVEQYF; J: TRBJ2-7; D: -; size: -; V: TRBV20-1
DNA: TGCGCCAGCACCGAAACAGGGGTGGGAGGCTACACCTTC; CDR3: CASTETGVGGYTF; J: TRBJ1-2; D: TRBD1; size: -; V: TRBV4-1
DNA: TGTGCCAGCAGCCTCGGGGTGGACACTGAAGCTTTCTTT; CDR3: CASSLGVDTEAFF; J: TRBJ1-1; D: -; size: few; V: TRBV7-8
DNA: TGCGCCAGCAGCCCGGGGGAGGAAAAACTGTTTTTT; CDR3: CASSPGEEKLFF; J: TRBJ1-4; D: -; size: -; V: TRBV5-1
DNA: TGTGCCAGCAGCAGGAGACAGAACCCTCCGACCCAGTACTTC; CDR3: CASSRRQNPPTQYF; J: TRBJ2-5; D: -; size: -; V: TRBV21-1
DNA: TGTGCCAGCAGCGCGACTAGCGGCACAGATACGCAGTATTTT; CDR3: CASSATSGTDTQYF; J: TRBJ2-3; D: TRBD2; size: -; V: TRBV9
DNA: TGTGCCAGCAGCTCCGAGGGATCTGGAAACACCATATATTTT; CDR3: CASSSEGSGNTIYF; J: TRBJ1-3; D: -; size: -; V: TRBV9
DNA: TGTGCCAGCAGTGGGACAGGCGAGAGGATCTACGAGCAGTACTTC; CDR3: CASSGTGERIYEQYF; J: TRBJ2-7; D: TRBD1; size: once; V: TRBV28
DNA: TGTGCCATCAGTGACGACAGGGGGACTGGAAACACCATATATTTT; CDR3: CAISDDRGTGNTIYF; J: TRBJ1-3; D: TRBD1; size: once; V: TRBV10-3
DNA: TGCGCCAGCAGCTCCGATACGGGATTTAGGTACAATGAGCAGTTCTTC; CDR3: CASSSDTGFRYNEQFF; J: TRBJ2-1; D: -; size: -; V: TRBV4-3
DNA: TGTGCCACCAGTGATCCCAATGGACTAGCGGGGGACACAGATACGCAGTATTTT; CDR3: CATSDPNGLAGDTDTQYF; J: TRBJ2-3; D: TRBD2; size: -; V: TRBV24-1
DNA: TGTGCCACCAGTGAACCCGACAGGGTAGTCCACTGCGAGCAGTACTTC; CDR3: CATSEPDRVVHCEQYF; J: TRBJ2-7; D: TRBD1; size: once; V: TRBV24-1
DNA: TGCAGCGTTGAACGCACCAGGGGGCCAAACTATGGCTACACCTTC; CDR3: CSVERTRGPNYGYTF; J: TRBJ1-2; D: TRBD1; size: -; V: TRBV29-1
DNA: TGTGCCAGCAGCTTTGTCCCAGGGACTGACTACGAGCAGTACTTC; CDR3: CASSFVPGTDYEQYF; J: TRBJ2-7; D: -; size: -; V: TRBV11-2
DNA: TGTGCCACCGCGGCGGGGACAGGGTTTCAAGAGACCCAGTACTTC; CDR3: CATAAGTGFQETQYF; J: TRBJ2-5; D: TRBD1; size: -; V: TRBV10-3
DNA: TGTGCCAGCAGTTACTCCGCCGGGACAGGGGAGGTAGGGCAGTACTTC; CDR3: CASSYSAGTGEVGQYF; J: TRBJ2-7; D: TRBD1; size: -; V: TRBV6-5
DNA: TGCAGTGCTAGCTCTCAGACTGAAGCTTTCTTT; CDR3: CSASSQTEAFF; J: TRBJ1-1; D: -; size: few; V: TRBV20-1
DNA: TGTGCCAGCAGCTTAGAATCGGCAGCCCCCCCGGGTACGCAGTATTTT; CDR3: CASSLESAAPPGTQYF; J: TRBJ2-3; D: -; size: -; V: TRBV7-9
DNA: TGCGCCAGCAGCCAACGGCAGGGGTCAGTGAATGGCTACACCTTC; CDR3: CASSQRQGSVNGYTF; J: TRBJ1-2; D: -; size: -; V: TRBV5-1
DNA: TGTGCCAGCAGCTTAGATTCAGGGGGCGAAGCTTTCTTT; CDR3: CASSLDSGGEAFF; J: TRBJ1-1; D: TRBD1; size: few; V: TRBV11-2
DNA: TGCGCCAGCAGCTTGCAGGGGGCGACACAAGAGACCCAGTACTTC; CDR3: CASSLQGATQETQYF; J: TRBJ2-5; D: TRBD1; size: once; V: TRBV5-1
DNA: TGTGCCAGTAAATCAGGACTAGCGGCTTACACAGATACGCAGTATTTT; CDR3: CASKSGLAAYTDTQYF; J: TRBJ2-3; D: TRBD2; size: -; V: TRBV19
DNA: TGTGCCAGCAGCTTCGGCGGGGGGGCGGACACCGGGGAGCTGTTTTTT; CDR3: CASSFGGGADTGELFF; J: TRBJ2-2; D: TRBD2; size: -; V: TRBV7-2
DNA: TGTGCCAGCAGCTTAGCTGGGGGGGATCAGCCCCAGCATTTT; CDR3: CASSLAGGDQPQHF; J: TRBJ1-5; D: -; size: -; V: TRBV7-9
DNA: TGTGCCACCAGCAGAGGGGGACAAACGAACACTGAAGCTTTCTTT; CDR3: CATSRGGQTNTEAFF; J: TRBJ1-1; D: -; size: -; V: TRBV15
DNA: TGCGCCAGCAGGCCGGGGCTCGGGGACACCCAACGCAATCAGCCCCAGCATTTT; CDR3: CASRPGLGDTQRNQPQHF; J: TRBJ1-5; D: -; size: -; V: TRBV5-1
DNA: TGTGCCAGCAGCTTCCGGACAGGGGATAACTATGGCTACACCTTC; CDR3: CASSFRTGDNYGYTF; J: TRBJ1-2; D: TRBD1; size: -; V: TRBV13
DNA: TGTGCCAGCAGTTTATCAACAGGAGAGTACGAGCAGTACTTC; CDR3: CASSLSTGEYEQYF; J: TRBJ2-7; D: -; size: -; V: TRBV28
DNA: TGTGCCAGCAGTCGTATAGTGGGGGGAACTGAAGCTTTCTTT; CDR3: CASSRIVGGTEAFF; J: TRBJ1-1; D: -; size: -; V: TRBV7-3
DNA: TGTGCCTGGACCGGAGGGTTTAAGAGCTACACCTTC; CDR3: CAWTGGFKSYTF; J: TRBJ1-2; D: -; size: -; V: TRBV30
DNA: TGTGCCAGCAGCTTGAGGGAGGGGTTGGGCTCCTACGAGCAGTACTTC; CDR3: CASSLREGLGSYEQYF; J: TRBJ2-7; D: TRBD2; size: once; V: TRBV5-6
DNA: TGTGCCAGCAGCTCGCTCCGGGATAGGAACACTGAAGCTTTCTTT; CDR3: CASSSLRDRNTEAFF; J: TRBJ1-1; D: -; size: -; V: TRBV11-2
DNA: TGTGCCAGCAGCTTAGGACAGCCATTAGAAGAGACCCAGTACTTC; CDR3: CASSLGQPLEETQYF; J: TRBJ2-5; D: -; size: -; V: TRBV7-9
DNA: TGTGCCAGCAGCTTAGCAGCGGGCTGGGGCGAGCAGTACTTC; CDR3: CASSLAAGWGEQYF; J: TRBJ2-7; D: -; size: -; V: TRBV7-6
DNA: TGTGCCACCAGCTACGCGTATGACAGGTGGAATTTTGTATGGAATCAGCCCCAGCATTTT; CDR3: CATSYAYDRWNFVWNQPQHF; J: TRBJ1-5; D: -; size: -; V: TRBV24-1
DNA: TGTGCCAGCAGCTCTTGGGACAGGGCGTCTGGGGCCAACGTCCTGACTTTC; CDR3: CASSSWDRASGANVLTF; J: TRBJ2-6; D: TRBD1; size: -; V: TRBV11-2
DNA: TGTGCCAGCTCACCAGGACAGCAAGAGACCCAGTACTTC; CDR3: CASSPGQQETQYF; J: TRBJ2-5; D: -; size: -; V: TRBV18